This TCR beta chain was captured by sequencing in a study of T cell responses to AZD1222 COVID-19 vaccine. Study-wide results and caveats: Targeting of unmutated variant regions was reportedly seen in nearly half of spike-specific TCRs.

In the case of this clone: Its matching antigen is unknown.

Germline CDR1 reads GTSNPN; CDR2 reads SVGIG (reference sequence). The CDR3 spans 13 residues. V dropped 2 bases and J dropped 6 bases, with 11 bases sitting between them. The table came from immunoSEQ multiplex PCR; TCRdb's copy has only in-frame clones and leaves some out. Among roughly 150,000 clones listed, approximately 89% were seen once. J is TRBJ1-5 and V is TRBV30; TRBD1 might be the D (5 bases). The specimen was peripheral blood, collected on day 0 of MenACWY control vaccination. The source is an adult in good health. CDR3 loop: CAWSTGGGQPQHF. The CDR3 DNA is TGTGCCTGGAGTACAGGCGGGGGTCAGCCCCAGCATTTT.